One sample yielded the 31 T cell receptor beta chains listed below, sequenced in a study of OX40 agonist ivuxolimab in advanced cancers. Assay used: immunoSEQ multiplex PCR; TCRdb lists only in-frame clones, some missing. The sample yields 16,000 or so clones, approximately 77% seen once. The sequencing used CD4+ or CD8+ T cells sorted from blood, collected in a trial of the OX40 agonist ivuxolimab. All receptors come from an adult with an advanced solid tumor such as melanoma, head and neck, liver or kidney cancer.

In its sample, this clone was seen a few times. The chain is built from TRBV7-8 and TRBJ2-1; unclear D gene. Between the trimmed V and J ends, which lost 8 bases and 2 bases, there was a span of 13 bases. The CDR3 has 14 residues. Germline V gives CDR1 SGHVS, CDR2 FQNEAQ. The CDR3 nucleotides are TGTGCCAGCGCCGAGGCGTTCCCCTACAATGAGCAGTTCTTC. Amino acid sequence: CASAEAFPYNEQFF. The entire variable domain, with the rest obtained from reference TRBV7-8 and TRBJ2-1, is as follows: GAGVSQSPRYKVAKRGQDVALRCDPISGHVSLFWYQQALGQGPEFLTYFQNEAQLDKSGLPSDRFFAERPEGSVSTLKIQRTQQEDSAVYLCASAEAFPYNEQFFGPGTRLTVL.

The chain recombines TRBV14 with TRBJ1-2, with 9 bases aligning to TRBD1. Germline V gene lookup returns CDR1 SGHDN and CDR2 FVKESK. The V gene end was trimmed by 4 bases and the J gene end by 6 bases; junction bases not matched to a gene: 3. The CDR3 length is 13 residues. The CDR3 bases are TGTGCCAGCAGCCTACAGGGGGCCCATGGCTACACCTTC. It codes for CASSLQGAHGYTF. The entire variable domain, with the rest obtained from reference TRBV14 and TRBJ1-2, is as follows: EAGVTQFPSHSVIEKGQTVTLRCDPISGHDNLYWYRRVMGKEIKFLLHFVKESKQDESGMPNNRFLAERTGGTYSTLKVQPAELEDSGVYFCASSLQGAHGYTFGSGTRLTVV.

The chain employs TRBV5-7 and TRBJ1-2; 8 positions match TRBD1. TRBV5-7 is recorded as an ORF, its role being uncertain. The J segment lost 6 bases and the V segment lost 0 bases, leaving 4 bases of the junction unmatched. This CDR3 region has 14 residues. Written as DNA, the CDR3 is TGTGCCAGCAGCTTGGAGGCAGGGGGCGATGGCTACACCTTC. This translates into CASSLEAGGDGYTF.

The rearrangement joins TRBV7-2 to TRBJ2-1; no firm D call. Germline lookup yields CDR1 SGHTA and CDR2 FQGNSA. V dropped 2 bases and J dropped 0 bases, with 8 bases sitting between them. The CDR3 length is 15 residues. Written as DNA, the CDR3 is TGTGCCAGCAGCTTATTGGCCTCCTCCTACAATGAGCAGTTCTTC. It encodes CASSLLASSYNEQFF.

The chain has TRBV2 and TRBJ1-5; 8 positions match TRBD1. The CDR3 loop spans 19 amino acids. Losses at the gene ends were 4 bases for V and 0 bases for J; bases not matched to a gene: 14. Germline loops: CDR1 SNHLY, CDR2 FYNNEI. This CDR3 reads CASSADRGNPAISNQPQHF. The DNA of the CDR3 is TGTGCCAGCAGTGCCGACAGGGGAAACCCTGCTATTAGCAATCAGCCCCAGCATTTT.

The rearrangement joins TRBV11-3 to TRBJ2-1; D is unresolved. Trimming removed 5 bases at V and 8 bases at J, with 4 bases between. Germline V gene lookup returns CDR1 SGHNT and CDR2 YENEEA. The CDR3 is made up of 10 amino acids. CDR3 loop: CASSQHEQFF. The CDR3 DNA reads TGTGCCAGCAGCCAGCATGAGCAGTTCTTC.

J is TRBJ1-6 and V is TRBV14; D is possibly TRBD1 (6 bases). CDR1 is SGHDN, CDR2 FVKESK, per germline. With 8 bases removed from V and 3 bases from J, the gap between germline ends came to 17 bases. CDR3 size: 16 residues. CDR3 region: CASSSGGPFYNSPLHF. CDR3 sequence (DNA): TGTGCCAGCTCGTCCGGGGGGCCCTTCTATAATTCACCCCTCCACTTT.

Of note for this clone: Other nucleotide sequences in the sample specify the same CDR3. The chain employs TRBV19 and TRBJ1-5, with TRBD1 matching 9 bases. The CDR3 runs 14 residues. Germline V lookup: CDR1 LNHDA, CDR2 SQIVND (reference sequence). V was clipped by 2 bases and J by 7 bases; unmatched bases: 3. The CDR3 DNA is TGTGCCAGTAGTATATGGACAGGGGACCAGCCCCAGCATTTT. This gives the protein CASSIWTGDQPQHF.

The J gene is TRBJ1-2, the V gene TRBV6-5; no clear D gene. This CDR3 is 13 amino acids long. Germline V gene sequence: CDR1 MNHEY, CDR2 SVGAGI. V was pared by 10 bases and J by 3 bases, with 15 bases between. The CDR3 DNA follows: TGTGCCACCAGGAGTTGGGCAGACTATGGCTACACCTTC. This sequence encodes CATRSWADYGYTF.

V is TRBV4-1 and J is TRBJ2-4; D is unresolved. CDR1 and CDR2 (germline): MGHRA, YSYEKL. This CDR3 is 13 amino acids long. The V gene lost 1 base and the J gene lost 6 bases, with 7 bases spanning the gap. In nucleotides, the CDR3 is TGCGCCAGCAGCCAAGTCGGCTCAAACATTCAGTACTTC. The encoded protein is CASSQVGSNIQYF.

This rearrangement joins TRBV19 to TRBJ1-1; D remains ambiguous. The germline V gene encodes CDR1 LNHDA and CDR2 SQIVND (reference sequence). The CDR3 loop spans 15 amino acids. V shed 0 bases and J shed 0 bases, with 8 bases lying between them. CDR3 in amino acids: CASSIDLTLNTEAFF. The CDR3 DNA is TGTGCCAGTAGTATAGATCTTACACTGAACACTGAAGCTTTCTTT.

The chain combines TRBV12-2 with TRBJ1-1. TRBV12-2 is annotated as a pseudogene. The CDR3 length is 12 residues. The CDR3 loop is CASSPMNTEAFF. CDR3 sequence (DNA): TGTGCCAGCAGTCCGATGAACACTGAAGCTTTCTTT.

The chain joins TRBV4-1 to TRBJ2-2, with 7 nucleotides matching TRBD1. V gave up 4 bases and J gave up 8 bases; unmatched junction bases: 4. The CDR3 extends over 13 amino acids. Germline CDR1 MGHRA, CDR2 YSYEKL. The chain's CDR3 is CASSRDRAGELFF. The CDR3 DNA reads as TGCGCCAGCAGCCGAGACAGGGCTGGGGAGCTGTTTTTT.

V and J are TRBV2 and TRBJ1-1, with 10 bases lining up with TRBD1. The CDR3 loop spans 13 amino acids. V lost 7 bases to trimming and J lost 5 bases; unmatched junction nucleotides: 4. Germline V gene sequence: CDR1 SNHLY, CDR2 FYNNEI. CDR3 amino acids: CASTRQGATEAFF. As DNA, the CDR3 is TGTGCCAGCACACGACAGGGGGCTACTGAAGCTTTCTTT.

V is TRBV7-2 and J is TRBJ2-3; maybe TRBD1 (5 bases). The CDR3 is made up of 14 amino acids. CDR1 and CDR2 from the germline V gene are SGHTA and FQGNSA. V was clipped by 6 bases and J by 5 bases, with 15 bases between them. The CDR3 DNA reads TGTGCCAGCAGTCTAGAAAGGGGTCAAGATACGCAGTATTTT. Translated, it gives CASSLERGQDTQYF. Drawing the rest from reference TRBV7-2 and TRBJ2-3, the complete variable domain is GAGVSQSPSNKVTEKGKDVELRCDPISGHTALYWYRQSLGQGLEFLIYFQGNSAPDKSGLPSDRFSAERTGGSVSTLTIQRTQQEDSAVYLCASSLERGQDTQYFGPGTRLTVL.

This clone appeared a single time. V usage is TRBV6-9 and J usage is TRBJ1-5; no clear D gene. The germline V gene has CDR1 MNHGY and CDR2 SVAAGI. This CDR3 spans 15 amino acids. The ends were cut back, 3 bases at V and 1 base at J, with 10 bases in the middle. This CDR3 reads CASSYTTGSNQPQHF. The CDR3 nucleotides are TGTGCCAGCAGTTACACAACGGGGAGCAATCAGCCCCAGCATTTT.

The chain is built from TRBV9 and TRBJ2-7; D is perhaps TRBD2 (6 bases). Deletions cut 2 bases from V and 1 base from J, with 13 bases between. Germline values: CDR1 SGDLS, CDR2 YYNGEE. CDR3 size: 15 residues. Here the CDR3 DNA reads TGTGCCAGCAGCGTTGGAGGGGCCTCATCCTACGAGCAGTACTTC. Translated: CASSVGGASSYEQYF.

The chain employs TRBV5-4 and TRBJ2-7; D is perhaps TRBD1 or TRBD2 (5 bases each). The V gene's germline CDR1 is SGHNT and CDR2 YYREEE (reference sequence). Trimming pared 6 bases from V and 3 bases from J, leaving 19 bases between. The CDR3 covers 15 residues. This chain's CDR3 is CASTKREGFFYEQYF. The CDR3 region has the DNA TGTGCCAGCACCAAACGTGAGGGGTTCTTCTACGAGCAGTACTTC. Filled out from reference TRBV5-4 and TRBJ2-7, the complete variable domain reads ETGVTQSPTHLIKTRGQQVTLRCSSQSGHNTVSWYQQALGQGPQFIFQYYREEENGRGNFPPRFSGLQFPNYSSELNVNALELDDSALYLCASTKREGFFYEQYFGPGTRLTVT.

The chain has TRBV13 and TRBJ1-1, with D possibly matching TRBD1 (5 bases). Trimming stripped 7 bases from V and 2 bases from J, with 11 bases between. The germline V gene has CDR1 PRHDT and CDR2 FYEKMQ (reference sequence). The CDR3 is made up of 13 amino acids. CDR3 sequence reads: CASKTAPNTEAFF. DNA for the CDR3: TGTGCCAGCAAGACAGCGCCAAACACTGAAGCTTTCTTT.

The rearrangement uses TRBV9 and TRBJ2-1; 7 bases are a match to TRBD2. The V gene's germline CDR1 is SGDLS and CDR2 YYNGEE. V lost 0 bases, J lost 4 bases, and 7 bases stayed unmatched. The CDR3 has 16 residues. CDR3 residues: CASSVGGLFVYNEQFF. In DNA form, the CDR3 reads TGTGCCAGCAGCGTAGGGGGACTATTCGTATACAATGAGCAGTTCTTC.

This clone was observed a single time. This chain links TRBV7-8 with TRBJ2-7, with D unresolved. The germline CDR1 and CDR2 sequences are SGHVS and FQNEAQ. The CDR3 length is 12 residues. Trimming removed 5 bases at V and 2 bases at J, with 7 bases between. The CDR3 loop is CASSIMTYEQYF. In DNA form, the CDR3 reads TGTGCCAGCAGCATCATGACCTACGAGCAGTACTTC.

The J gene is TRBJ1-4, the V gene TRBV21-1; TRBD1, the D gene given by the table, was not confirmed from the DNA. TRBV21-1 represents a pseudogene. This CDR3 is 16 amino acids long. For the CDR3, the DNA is TGTGCCAGCAGCAGACCTAAGGGGGCAGGAGCTGAAAAACTGTTTTTT. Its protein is CASSRPKGAGAEKLFF.

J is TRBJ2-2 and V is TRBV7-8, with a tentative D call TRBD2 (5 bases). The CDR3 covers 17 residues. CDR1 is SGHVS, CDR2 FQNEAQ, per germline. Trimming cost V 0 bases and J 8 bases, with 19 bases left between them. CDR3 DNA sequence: TGTGCCAGCAGCTTAGCGTGGGTCTCAGCGCCGGGGGGGGAGCTGTTTTTT. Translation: CASSLAWVSAPGGELFF.

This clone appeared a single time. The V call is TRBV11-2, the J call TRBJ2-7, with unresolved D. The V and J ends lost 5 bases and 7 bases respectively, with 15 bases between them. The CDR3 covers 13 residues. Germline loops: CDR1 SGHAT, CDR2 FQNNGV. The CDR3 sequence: CASSIRTLGEQYF. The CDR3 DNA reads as TGTGCCAGCAGCATAAGGACGTTGGGGGAGCAGTACTTC.

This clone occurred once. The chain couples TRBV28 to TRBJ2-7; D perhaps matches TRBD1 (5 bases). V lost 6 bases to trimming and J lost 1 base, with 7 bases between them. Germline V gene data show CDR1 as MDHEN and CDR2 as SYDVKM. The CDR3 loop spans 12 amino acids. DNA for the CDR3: TGTGCCAGCAGCCCAGGGTCCTACGAGCAGTACTTC. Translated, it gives CASSPGSYEQYF.

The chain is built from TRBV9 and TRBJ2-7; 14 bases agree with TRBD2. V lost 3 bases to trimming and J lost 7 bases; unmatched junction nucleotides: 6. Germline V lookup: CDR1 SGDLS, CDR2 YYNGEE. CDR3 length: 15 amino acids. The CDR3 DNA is TGTGCCAGCAGCGAGGGACTAGCGGGGGATGGAGAGCAGTACTTC. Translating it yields CASSEGLAGDGEQYF.

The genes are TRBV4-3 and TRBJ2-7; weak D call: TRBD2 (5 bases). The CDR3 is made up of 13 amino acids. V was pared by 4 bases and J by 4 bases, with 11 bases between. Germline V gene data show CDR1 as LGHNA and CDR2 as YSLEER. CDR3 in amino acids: CASSLYRGYEQYF. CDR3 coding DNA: TGCGCCAGCAGCCTTTATCGGGGTTACGAGCAGTACTTC.

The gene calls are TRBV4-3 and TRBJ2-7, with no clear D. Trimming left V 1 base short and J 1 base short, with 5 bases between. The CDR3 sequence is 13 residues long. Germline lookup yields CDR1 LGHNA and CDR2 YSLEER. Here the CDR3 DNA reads TGCGCCAGCAGCCAAGTTCGGTCCTACGAGCAGTACTTC. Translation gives CASSQVRSYEQYF.

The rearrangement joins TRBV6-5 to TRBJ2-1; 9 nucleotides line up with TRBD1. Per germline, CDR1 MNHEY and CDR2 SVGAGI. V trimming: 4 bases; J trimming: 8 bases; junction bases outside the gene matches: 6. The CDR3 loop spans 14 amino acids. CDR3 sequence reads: CASSFTGGRYEQFF. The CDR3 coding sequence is TGTGCCAGCAGTTTTACAGGGGGCAGGTATGAGCAGTTCTTC.

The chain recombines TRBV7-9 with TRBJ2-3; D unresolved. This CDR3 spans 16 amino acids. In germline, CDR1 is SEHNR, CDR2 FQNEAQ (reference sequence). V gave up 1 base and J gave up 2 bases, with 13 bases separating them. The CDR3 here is CASSLEVETLTDTQYF. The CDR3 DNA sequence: TGTGCCAGCAGCTTAGAAGTGGAGACCCTCACAGATACGCAGTATTTT.

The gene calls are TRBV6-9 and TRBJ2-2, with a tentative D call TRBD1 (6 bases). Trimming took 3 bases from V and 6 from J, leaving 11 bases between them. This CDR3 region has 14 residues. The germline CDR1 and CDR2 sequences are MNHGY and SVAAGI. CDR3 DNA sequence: TGTGCCAGCAGTTACTCGCAGGGGTCCGGGGAGCTGTTTTTT. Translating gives CASSYSQGSGELFF.